This T cell receptor (beta chain) was identified during a study of metastatic and nonmetastatic thyroid tumors. On the study more broadly: Patients with malignant and benign thyroid disease provided blood and tumor or nodule tissue, whose repertoires were compared.

No treatment of any kind had been given to any patient before thyroid surgery. Original processing methods: Built for papillary thyroid cancer, a distant-metastasis classifier drew on CDR3 differences across clinicopathological groups. MiXCR reprocessed the PCR reads for TCRdb. The V and J calls, along with clone size, are taken from TCRdb and not from the paper's own processing. The profile shows roughly 17,000 clones, over 25% of them singletons. The CDR3 loop spans 12 amino acids. CDR1 is DFQATT, CDR2 SNEGSKA, per germline (reference sequence). V was clipped by 5 bases and J by 0 bases, with 7 bases between them.

The chain has TRBV20-1 and TRBJ1-2, with no clear D. The TCR originated in a male donor with papillary thyroid cancer or a benign thyroid nodule (not recorded which). Some clones in this sample may be carry-over from other donors' samples. Specimen: tumor tissue. The CDR3 reads CSAETANYGYTF. CDR3 nucleotides: TGCAGTGCTGAGACCGCTAACTATGGCTACACCTTC.